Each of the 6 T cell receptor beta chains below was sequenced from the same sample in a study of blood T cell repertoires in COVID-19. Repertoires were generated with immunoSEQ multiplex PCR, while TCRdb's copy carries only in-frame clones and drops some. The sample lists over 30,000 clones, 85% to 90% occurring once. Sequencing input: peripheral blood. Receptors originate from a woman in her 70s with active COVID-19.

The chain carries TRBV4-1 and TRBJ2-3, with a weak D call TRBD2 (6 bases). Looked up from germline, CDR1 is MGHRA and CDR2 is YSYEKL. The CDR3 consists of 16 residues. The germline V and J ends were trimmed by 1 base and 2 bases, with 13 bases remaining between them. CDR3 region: CASSQAGRGNTDTQYF. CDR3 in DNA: TGCGCCAGCAGCCAAGCTGGGCGGGGCAACACAGATACGCAGTATTTT.

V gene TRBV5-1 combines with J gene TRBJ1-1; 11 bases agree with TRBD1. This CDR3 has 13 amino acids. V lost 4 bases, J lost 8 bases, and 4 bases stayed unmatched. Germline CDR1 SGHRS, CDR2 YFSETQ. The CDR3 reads CASSRDRGKEAFF. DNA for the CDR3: TGCGCCAGCAGCAGGGACAGGGGGAAAGAAGCTTTCTTT.

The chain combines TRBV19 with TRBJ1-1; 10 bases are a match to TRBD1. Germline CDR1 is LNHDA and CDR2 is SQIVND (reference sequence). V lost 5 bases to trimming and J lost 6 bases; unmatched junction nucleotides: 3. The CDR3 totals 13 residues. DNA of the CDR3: TGTGCCAGTAGTGGGGACAGGGGCGCTGAAGCTTTCTTT. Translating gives CASSGDRGAEAFF.

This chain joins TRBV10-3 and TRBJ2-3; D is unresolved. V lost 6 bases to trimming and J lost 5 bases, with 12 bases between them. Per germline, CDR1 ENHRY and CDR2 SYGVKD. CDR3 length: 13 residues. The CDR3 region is CAIRSSGGDTQYF. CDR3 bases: TGTGCCATCAGGTCCAGTGGTGGAGATACGCAGTATTTT.

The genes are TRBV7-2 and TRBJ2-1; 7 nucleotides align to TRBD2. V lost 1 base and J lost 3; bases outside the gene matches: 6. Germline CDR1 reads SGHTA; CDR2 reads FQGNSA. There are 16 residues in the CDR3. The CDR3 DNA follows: TGTGCCAGCAGCTTAGACGGCGGCGGGGGCTACAATGAGCAGTTCTTC. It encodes CASSLDGGGGYNEQFF.

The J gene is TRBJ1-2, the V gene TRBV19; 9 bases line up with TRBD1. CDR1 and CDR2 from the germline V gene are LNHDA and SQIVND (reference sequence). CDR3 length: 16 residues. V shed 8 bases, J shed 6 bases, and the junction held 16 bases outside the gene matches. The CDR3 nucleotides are TGTGCCAGTCGCGAGATGACGGGACAGGGTGGCGATGGCTACACCTTC. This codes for CASREMTGQGGDGYTF.